Sequencing of this TCR beta chain was carried out in a study of brain T cells in children with intractable seizures. Surgery cases with the highest brain T cell transcript signatures were chosen for sequencing. The table came from immunoSEQ multiplex PCR; TCRdb's copy has only in-frame clones and leaves some out. The sample holds around 20,000 clones, roughly 94% seen once. Comments on this clone: Antigen specificity is unknown.

The CDR3 extends over 13 amino acids. The junction had 2 bases not matched to a gene; V was cut back by 1 base and J by 5 bases. Germline CDR1 is SGHVS and CDR2 is FQNEAQ. Study-level results: Viral specificity was inferred only from CDR3 similarity; HCMV serostatus was unknown. Absence of clones before surgery may stem from lower sequencing depth.

The V gene is TRBV7-8, the J gene TRBJ2-7; TRBD1 agrees at 7 bases. The receptor was isolated from a boy between 10 and 17 years old with focal cortical dysplasia and intractable seizures. The starting material was peripheral blood, obtained at surgery. The CDR3 region is CASSLDQGDEQYV. The CDR3 DNA sequence: TGTGCCAGCAGCTTAGACCAGGGGGACGAGCAGTACGTC.